This TCR beta chain is drawn from a study of cytomegalovirus exposure and HLA in healthy donors. Overall study findings and caveats: A list of approximately 150 TCR beta chains associated with cytomegalovirus was given.

Data came from immunoSEQ multiplex PCR; TCRdb stores just in-frame clones and leaves some out. The sample has about 76,000 clones, around 94% seen once; the top ten hold roughly 1.4%. This CDR3 region has 16 residues. Germline values: CDR1 MGHRA, CDR2 YSYEKL. V lost 3 bases to trimming and J lost 4 bases; unmatched junction nucleotides: 9. This clone came up a few times. What it recognizes is unknown. Sequenced: PBMCs. The source of this sequence is a young man in good health and CMV-seropositive. The rearrangement links TRBV4-1 to TRBJ2-5; 9 nucleotides line up with TRBD2. CDR3: CASSQPLAGILETQYF. DNA of the CDR3: TGCGCCAGCAGCCAGCCCCTAGCGGGGATTTTAGAGACCCAGTACTTC.